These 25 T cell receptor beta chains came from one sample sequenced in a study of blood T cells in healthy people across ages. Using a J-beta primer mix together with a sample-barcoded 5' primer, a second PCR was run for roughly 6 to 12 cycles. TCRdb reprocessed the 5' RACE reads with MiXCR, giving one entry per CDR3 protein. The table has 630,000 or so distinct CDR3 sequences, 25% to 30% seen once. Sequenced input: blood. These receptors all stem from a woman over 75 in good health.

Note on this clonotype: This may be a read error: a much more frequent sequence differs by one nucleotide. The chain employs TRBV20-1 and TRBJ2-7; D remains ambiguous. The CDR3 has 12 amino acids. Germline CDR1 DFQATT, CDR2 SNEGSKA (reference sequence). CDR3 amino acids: CRATGIAYEQYF. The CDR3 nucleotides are TGCAGGGCAACCGGAATCGCCTACGAGCAGTACTTC.

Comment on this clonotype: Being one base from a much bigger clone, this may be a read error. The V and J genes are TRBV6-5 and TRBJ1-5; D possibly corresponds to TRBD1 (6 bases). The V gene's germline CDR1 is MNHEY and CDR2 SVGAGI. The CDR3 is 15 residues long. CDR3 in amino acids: CASSYSLDSNRPQHF. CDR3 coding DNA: TGTGCCAGCAGTTACTCCTTGGACAGCAATCGGCCCCAGCATTTT.

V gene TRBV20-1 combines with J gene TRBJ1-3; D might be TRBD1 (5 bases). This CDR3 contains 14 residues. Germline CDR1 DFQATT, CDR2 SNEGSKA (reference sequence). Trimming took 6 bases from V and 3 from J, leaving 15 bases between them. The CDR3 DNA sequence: TGCAGTGCCCCCCTGGGGGAAAGTGGAAACACCATATATTTT. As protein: CSAPLGESGNTIYF.

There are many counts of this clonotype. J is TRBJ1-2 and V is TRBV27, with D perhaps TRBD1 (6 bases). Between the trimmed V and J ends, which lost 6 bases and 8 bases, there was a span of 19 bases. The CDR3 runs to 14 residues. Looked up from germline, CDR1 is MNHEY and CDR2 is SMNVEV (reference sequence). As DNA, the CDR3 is TGTGCCAGCAGCTTACAGGGAGTGGCTGGAGGCTACACCTTC. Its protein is CASSLQGVAGGYTF.

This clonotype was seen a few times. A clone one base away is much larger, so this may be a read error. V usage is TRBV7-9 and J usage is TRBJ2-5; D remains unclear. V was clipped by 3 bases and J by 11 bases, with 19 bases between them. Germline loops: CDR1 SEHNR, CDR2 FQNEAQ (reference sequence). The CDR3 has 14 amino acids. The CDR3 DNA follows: TGTGCCAGCAGCTTTCAGGAAAATTACAATGAGCAGTACTTC. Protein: CASSFQENYNEQYF.

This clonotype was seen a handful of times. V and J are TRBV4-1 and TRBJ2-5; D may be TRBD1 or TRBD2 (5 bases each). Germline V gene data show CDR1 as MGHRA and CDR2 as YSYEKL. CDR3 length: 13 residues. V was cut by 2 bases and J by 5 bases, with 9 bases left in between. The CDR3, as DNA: TGCGCCAGCAGCCAACCAGGGAGTGAGACCCAGTACTTC. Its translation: CASSQPGSETQYF.

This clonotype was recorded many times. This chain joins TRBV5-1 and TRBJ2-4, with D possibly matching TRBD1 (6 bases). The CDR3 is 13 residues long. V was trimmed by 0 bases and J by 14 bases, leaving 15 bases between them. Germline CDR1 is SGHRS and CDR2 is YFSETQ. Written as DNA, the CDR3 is TGCGCCAGCAGCTTGGATGTTCAGGGGCGAAAGTACTTC. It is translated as CASSLDVQGRKYF. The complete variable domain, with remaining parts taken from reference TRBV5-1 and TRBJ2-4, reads KAGVTQTPRYLIKTRGQQVTLSCSPISGHRSVSWYQQTPGQGLQFLFEYFSETQRNKGNFPGRFSGRQFSNSRSEMNVSTLELGDSALYLCASSLDVQGRKYFGAGTRLSVL.

The CDR3 nucleotides are TGTGCCAGCAGGAGACTAGCGGGGGGCGCGGAGACCCAGTACTTC. Amino acid sequence: CASRRLAGGAETQYF. This chain connects TRBV28 to TRBJ2-5; TRBD2 agrees at 13 bases. From germline, CDR1 is MDHEN and CDR2 SYDVKM. The V gene end was trimmed by 6 bases and the J gene end by 5 bases; junction bases not matched to a gene: 6. The CDR3 spans 15 residues.

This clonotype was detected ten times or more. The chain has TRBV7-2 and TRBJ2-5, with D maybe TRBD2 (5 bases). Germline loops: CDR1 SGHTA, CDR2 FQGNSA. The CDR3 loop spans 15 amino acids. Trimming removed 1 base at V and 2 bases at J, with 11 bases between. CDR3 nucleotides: TGTGCCAGCAGCTTAGGGCTGAGGACTCAAGAGACCCAGTACTTC. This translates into CASSLGLRTQETQYF.

In DNA form, the CDR3 reads TGCGCCAGCAGCCAAGAACGCGGGCCTGGGGCCAACGTCCTGACTTTC. Protein product: CASSQERGPGANVLTF. The rearrangement uses TRBV4-3 and TRBJ2-6, with D tentatively TRBD2 (5 bases). Trimming took 0 bases from V and 2 from J, leaving 8 bases between them. The CDR3 contains 16 residues. The germline CDR1 and CDR2 sequences are LGHNA and YSLEER.

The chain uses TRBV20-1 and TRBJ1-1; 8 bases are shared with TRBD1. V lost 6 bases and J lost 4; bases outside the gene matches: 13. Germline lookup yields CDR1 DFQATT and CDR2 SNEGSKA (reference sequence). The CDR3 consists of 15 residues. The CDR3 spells CSANADRGLATEAFF. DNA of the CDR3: TGCAGTGCCAACGCCGACAGGGGCCTTGCCACTGAAGCTTTCTTT.

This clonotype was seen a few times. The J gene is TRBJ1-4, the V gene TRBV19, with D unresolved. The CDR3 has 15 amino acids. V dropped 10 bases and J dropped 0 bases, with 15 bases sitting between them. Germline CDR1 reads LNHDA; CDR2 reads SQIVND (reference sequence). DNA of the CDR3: TGTGCCACCGCAGACGGATCCGCAACTAATGAAAAACTGTTTTTT. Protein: CATADGSATNEKLFF.

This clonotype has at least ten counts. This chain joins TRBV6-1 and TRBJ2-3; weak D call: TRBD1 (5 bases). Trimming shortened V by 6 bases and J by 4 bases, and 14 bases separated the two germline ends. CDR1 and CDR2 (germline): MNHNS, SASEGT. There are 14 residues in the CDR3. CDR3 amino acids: CASSVRQKSDTQYF. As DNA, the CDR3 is TGTGCCAGCAGCGTTCGACAGAAGTCAGATACGCAGTATTTT.

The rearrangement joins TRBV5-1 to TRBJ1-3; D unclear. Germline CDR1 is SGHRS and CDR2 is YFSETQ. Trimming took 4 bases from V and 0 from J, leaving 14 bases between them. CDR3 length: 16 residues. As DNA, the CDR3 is TGCGCCAGCAGCCGAGGCATCGCAACCTCTGGAAACACCATATATTTT. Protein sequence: CASSRGIATSGNTIYF.

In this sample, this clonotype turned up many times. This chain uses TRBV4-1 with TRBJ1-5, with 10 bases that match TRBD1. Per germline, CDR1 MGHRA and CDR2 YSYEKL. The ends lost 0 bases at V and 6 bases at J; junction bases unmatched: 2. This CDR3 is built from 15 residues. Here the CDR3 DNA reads TGCGCCAGCAGCCAAGAACGGGACAGGGGTCAGCCCCAGCATTTT. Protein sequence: CASSQERDRGQPQHF.

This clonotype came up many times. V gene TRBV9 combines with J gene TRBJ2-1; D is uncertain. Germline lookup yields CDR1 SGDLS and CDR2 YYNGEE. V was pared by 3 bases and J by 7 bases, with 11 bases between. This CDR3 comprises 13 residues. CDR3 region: CASSETGRNEQFF. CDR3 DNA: TGTGCCAGCAGCGAGACTGGTAGAAATGAGCAGTTCTTC.

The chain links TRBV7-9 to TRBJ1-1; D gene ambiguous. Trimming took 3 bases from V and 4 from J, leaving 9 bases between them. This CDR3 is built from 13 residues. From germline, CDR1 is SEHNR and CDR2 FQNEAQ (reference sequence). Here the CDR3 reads CASSFRTGTEAFF. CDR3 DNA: TGTGCCAGCAGCTTTCGGACGGGCACTGAAGCTTTCTTT.

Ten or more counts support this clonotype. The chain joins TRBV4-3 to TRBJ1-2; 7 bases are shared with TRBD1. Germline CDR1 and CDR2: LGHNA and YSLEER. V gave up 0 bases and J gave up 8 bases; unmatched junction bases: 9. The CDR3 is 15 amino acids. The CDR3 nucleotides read TGCGCCAGCAGCCAAGACCTCCGGACAGGACGGGGCTACACCTTC. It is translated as CASSQDLRTGRGYTF.

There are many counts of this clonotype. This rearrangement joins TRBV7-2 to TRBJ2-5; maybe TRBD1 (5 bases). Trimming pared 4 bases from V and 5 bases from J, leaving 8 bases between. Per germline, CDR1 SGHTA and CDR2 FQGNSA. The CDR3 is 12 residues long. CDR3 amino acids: CASSSRQETQYF. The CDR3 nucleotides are TGTGCCAGCAGCTCGCGACAGGAGACCCAGTACTTC.

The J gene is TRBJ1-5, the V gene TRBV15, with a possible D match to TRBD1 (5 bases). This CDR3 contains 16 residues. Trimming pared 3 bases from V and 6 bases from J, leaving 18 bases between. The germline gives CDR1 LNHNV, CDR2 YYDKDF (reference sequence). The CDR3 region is CATSRAGGLMGQPQHF. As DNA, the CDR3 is TGTGCCACCAGCAGGGCGGGGGGATTGATGGGTCAGCCCCAGCATTTT.

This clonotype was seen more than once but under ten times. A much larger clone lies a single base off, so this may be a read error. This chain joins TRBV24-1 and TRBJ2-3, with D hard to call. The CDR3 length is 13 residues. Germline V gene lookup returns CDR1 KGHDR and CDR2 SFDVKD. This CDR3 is CAASDSLKDTQYF. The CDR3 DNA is TGTGCCGCCAGTGATTCCCTCAAAGATACGCAGTATTTT.

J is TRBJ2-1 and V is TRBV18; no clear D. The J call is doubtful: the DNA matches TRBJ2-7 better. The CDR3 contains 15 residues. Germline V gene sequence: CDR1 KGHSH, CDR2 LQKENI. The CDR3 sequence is CASSPGQQIYNEQYF. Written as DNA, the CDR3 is TGTGCCAGCTCACCAGGCCAGCAGATCTACAATGAGCAGTACTTC.

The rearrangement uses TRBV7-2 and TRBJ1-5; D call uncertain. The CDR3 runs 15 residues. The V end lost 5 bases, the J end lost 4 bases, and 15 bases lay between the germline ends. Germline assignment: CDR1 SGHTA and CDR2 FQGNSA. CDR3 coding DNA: TGTGCCAGCAGCCAGGACGGATATAGAAATCAGCCCCAGCATTTT. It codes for CASSQDGYRNQPQHF. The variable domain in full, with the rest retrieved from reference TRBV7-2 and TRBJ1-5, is GAGVSQSPSNKVTEKGKDVELRCDPISGHTALYWYRQSLGQGLEFLIYFQGNSAPDKSGLPSDRFSAERTGGSVSTLTIQRTQQEDSAVYLCASSQDGYRNQPQHFGDGTRLSIL.

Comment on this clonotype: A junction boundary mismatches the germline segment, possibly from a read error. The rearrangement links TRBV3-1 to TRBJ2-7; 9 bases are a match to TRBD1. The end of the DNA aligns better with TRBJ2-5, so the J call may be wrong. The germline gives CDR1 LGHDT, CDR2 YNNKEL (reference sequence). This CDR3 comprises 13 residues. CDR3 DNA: TGTGTCAGCAGTTACGGACAGGGGGAGACCCAGTACTTC. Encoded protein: CVSSYGQGETQYF.

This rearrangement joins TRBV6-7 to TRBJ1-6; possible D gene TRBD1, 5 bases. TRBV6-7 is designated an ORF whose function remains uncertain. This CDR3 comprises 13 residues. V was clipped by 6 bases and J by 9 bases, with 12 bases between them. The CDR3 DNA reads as TGTGCCAGCAGCCTCGTCAGGGTTTCACCCCTCCACTTT. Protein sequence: CASSLVRVSPLHF.